One sample yielded the 9 T cell receptor beta chains listed below, sequenced in a study of cytomegalovirus exposure and HLA in healthy donors. The PCR contained 60 Vbeta and 13 Jbeta primers. TCRdb's table, derived via immunoSEQ multiplex PCR, lists solely in-frame clones and lacks some. The sample records some 140,000 clones, 75% to 80% being singletons. The sequenced sample was PBMCs. The receptors were sampled from a woman aged 60-75 years in good health and CMV-seronegative.

The rearrangement uses TRBV5-4 and TRBJ1-2, with D possibly being TRBD1 (6 bases). CDR3 length: 16 amino acids. Germline V gives CDR1 SGHNT, CDR2 YYREEE (reference sequence). With 5 bases removed from V and 8 bases from J, the gap between germline ends came to 25 bases. DNA of the CDR3: TGTGCCAGCAGTAATTTGAACAGGGCCATCTTAGACGGCTACACCTTC. Protein: CASSNLNRAILDGYTF.

The chain uses TRBV4-1 and TRBJ1-3, with no clear D. The germline V gene encodes CDR1 MGHRA and CDR2 YSYEKL. V lost 1 base, J lost 3 bases, and 7 bases lay in between. This CDR3 spans 14 amino acids. CDR3 loop: CASSQADIGNTIYF. Here the CDR3 DNA reads TGCGCCAGCAGCCAAGCAGACATTGGAAACACCATATATTTT.

V gene TRBV6-5 combines with J gene TRBJ2-7, with 10 bases identical to TRBD2. The CDR3 extends over 16 amino acids. CDR1 and CDR2 from the germline V gene are MNHEY and SVGAGI. The trim removed 2 bases at V and 3 bases at J, leaving 7 bases unmatched. The DNA for the CDR3 is TGTGCCAGCAGTTACGGGTTAGCGGGGGGCTTCTACGAGCAGTACTTC. It specifies CASSYGLAGGFYEQYF.

CDR3 sequence: CASSLLSTDTQYF. As DNA, the CDR3 is TGTGCCAGCAGCTTACTTAGCACAGATACGCAGTATTTT. The chain employs TRBV7-6 and TRBJ2-3; no reliable D call. Germline CDR1 reads SGHVS; CDR2 reads FNYEAQ. Between the trimmed V and J ends, which lost 2 bases and 0 bases, there was a span of 3 bases. This CDR3 is built from 13 residues. The whole variable domain, filled in from reference TRBV7-6 and TRBJ2-3, reads GAGVSQSPRYKVTKRGQDVALRCDPISGHVSLYWYRQALGQGPEFLTYFNYEAQQDKSGLPNDRFSAERPEGSISTLTIQRTEQRDSAMYRCASSLLSTDTQYFGPGTRLTVL.

V and J are TRBV5-6 and TRBJ1-2, with 7 bases lining up with TRBD1. Germline lookup yields CDR1 SGHDT and CDR2 YYEEEE. The junction had 2 bases not matched to a gene; V was cut back by 1 base and J by 2 bases. This CDR3 has 14 amino acids. The CDR3 DNA reads as TGTGCCAGCAGCTTGTTACAGGGGAACTATGGCTACACCTTC. It is translated as CASSLLQGNYGYTF.

The CDR3 region has the DNA TGTGCCAGTAGTCCGGGACTAGCGGGAGGCGGGGAGACCCAGTACTTC. This translates into CASSPGLAGGGETQYF. The J gene is TRBJ2-5, the V gene TRBV19; TRBD2 matches at 15 bases. V was pared by 5 bases and J by 5 bases, with 6 bases of the junction left unmatched. The CDR3 has 16 residues. Germline values: CDR1 LNHDA, CDR2 SQIVND (reference sequence).

V and J are TRBV4-1 and TRBJ1-1; D remains ambiguous. CDR3 size: 16 residues. The germline V gene has CDR1 MGHRA and CDR2 YSYEKL. Trimming pared 2 bases from V and 3 bases from J, leaving 16 bases between. CDR3 sequence: CASSQPEPGWDTEAFF. The CDR3 coding sequence is TGCGCCAGCAGCCAACCCGAGCCGGGGTGGGACACTGAAGCTTTCTTT.

V is TRBV18 and J is TRBJ2-5, with TRBD1 matching 8 bases. CDR3 length equals 14 residues. Trimming took 4 bases from V and 2 from J; bases not matched to a gene: 3. Germline lookup yields CDR1 KGHSH and CDR2 LQKENI. The CDR3 DNA reads as TGTGCCAGCTCACTGAACAGGGGGCAAGAGACCCAGTACTTC. It is translated as CASSLNRGQETQYF.

This chain joins TRBV9 and TRBJ2-1; 8 nucleotides match TRBD2. The trim removed 4 bases at V and 3 bases at J, leaving 12 bases unmatched. Per germline, CDR1 SGDLS and CDR2 YYNGEE. The CDR3 totals 17 residues. The CDR3 region is CASSQRRAGGLYNEQFF. The CDR3 DNA sequence: TGTGCCAGCAGCCAACGGAGGGCGGGAGGTCTCTACAATGAGCAGTTCTTC.